This T cell receptor (beta chain) derives from a study of post-analysis software for immune sequencing data. About the research overall: Progressive-relapsing, secondary progressive and relapsing-remitting multiple sclerosis were among the disease courses included.

About this clonotype: The antigen is undetermined.

V lost 2 bases, J lost 2 bases, and 8 bases lay in between. Germline values: CDR1 MNHEY, CDR2 SVGAGI. This CDR3 is 14 amino acids long. General observations from the study: Included in a set of roughly five TRBV segments more frequent in patients than controls were TRBV5-6, TRBV5-1 and TRBV20-1. Significantly decreased normalized Chao1 diversity was recorded for multiple sclerosis patients relative to controls. F measure grouped same-batch samples tightly together.

Tagging with unique molecular identifiers was a feature of the TCR beta cDNA libraries. The T cell input of roughly 0.9 to 11 million gave roughly 500,000 cDNA molecules. MiXCR was run by TCRdb on the PCR reads, yielding one entry per CDR3 protein. The sample consists of roughly 670,000 distinct CDR3 sequences, roughly three fifths of them appearing once. This chain joins TRBV6-5 and TRBJ2-3; no firm D call. Sequenced input: blood. This receptor was taken from a girl aged 2 to 9 with multiple sclerosis. This CDR3 reads CASSYKTDTDTQYF. CDR3 bases: TGTGCCAGCAGTTACAAGACTGACACAGATACGCAGTATTTT.